One sample yielded the 26 T cell receptor beta chains listed below, sequenced in a study of blood T cell repertoires in COVID-19. TCRdb keeps only in-frame clones here, not all; method: immunoSEQ multiplex PCR. The data hold around 70,000 clones, with around nine tenths observed a single time. Sequenced: peripheral blood. These receptor sequences come from a man aged 45 to 65 with active COVID-19.

This rearrangement joins TRBV5-1 to TRBJ2-5, with 8 bases lining up with TRBD1. The germline gives CDR1 SGHRS, CDR2 YFSETQ. J gave up 2 bases and V 2 bases, and 5 bases lay outside the gene matches. This CDR3 comprises 15 residues. In DNA, the CDR3 is TGCGCCAGCAGCTTTCTAACAGGGGGTCAAGAGACCCAGTACTTC. Its protein product is CASSFLTGGQETQYF.

The V call is TRBV19, the J call TRBJ2-1; 9 bases align to TRBD2. This CDR3 comprises 18 residues. Looked up from germline, CDR1 is LNHDA and CDR2 is SQIVND (reference sequence). After removal of 1 base from V and 4 bases from J, the junction contained 11 bases not matched to a gene. CDR3 bases: TGTGCCAGTAGTATAGTCCCCCCTGGGACTAGCATATACAATGAGCAGTTCTTC. This translates into CASSIVPPGTSIYNEQFF.

A single count supports this clone. The chain employs TRBV9 and TRBJ2-1; 9 nucleotides match TRBD2. V shed 4 bases, J shed 2 bases, and the junction held 7 bases outside the gene matches. Germline lookup yields CDR1 SGDLS and CDR2 YYNGEE. The CDR3 is 16 residues long. This chain's CDR3 is CASSPEGLAPYNEQFF. CDR3 coding DNA: TGTGCCAGCAGCCCAGAGGGACTAGCTCCCTACAATGAGCAGTTCTTC. Looking up the rest from reference TRBV9 and TRBJ2-1 gives the full variable domain: DSGVTQTPKHLITATGQRVTLRCSPRSGDLSVYWYQQSLDQGLQFLIQYYNGEERAKGNILERFSAQQFPDLHSELNLSSLELGDSALYFCASSPEGLAPYNEQFFGPGTRLTVL.

The chain is built from TRBV5-1 and TRBJ1-2; no firm D call. Germline CDR1 and CDR2: SGHRS and YFSETQ. Trimming took 0 bases from V and 5 from J, leaving 8 bases between them. The CDR3 contains 13 residues. The CDR3 here is CASSLAGGYGYTF. Here the CDR3 DNA reads TGCGCCAGCAGCTTGGCCGGAGGGTATGGCTACACCTTC.

The chain joins TRBV10-3 to TRBJ2-7, with 9 positions matching TRBD2. The CDR3 contains 13 residues. The germline CDR1 and CDR2 sequences are ENHRY and SYGVKD. V dropped 6 bases and J dropped 7; count of bases not matched to a gene: 7. The CDR3 DNA reads TGTGCCATCAGCTCTAGCGGGAACGCGGAGCAGTACTTC. Its translation: CAISSSGNAEQYF.

The gene calls are TRBV14 and TRBJ2-1; 12 bases align to TRBD1. Unmatched junction bases numbered 7, after V lost 5 bases and J lost 8 bases. The germline V gene encodes CDR1 SGHDN and CDR2 FVKESK. The CDR3 sequence is 15 residues long. CDR3 coding DNA: TGTGCCAGCAGCTACGGGACAGGGGGCTTGGATGAGCAGTTCTTC. It specifies CASSYGTGGLDEQFF.

The V call is TRBV7-2, the J call TRBJ1-1; weak D call: TRBD1 (6 bases). Germline V gives CDR1 SGHTA, CDR2 FQGNSA. The CDR3 extends over 16 amino acids. Trimming removed 1 base from V and 1 base from J, with 13 bases in between. CDR3 in DNA: TGTGCCAGCAGCTTAGTGCCAGGGGAGTCGAACACTGAAGCTTTCTTT. Its translation is CASSLVPGESNTEAFF. Using reference TRBV7-2 and TRBJ1-1 for the parts outside the CDR3, the full variable domain is GAGVSQSPSNKVTEKGKDVELRCDPISGHTALYWYRQSLGQGLEFLIYFQGNSAPDKSGLPSDRFSAERTGGSVSTLTIQRTQQEDSAVYLCASSLVPGESNTEAFFGQGTRLTVV.

The chain links TRBV4-1 to TRBJ1-3, with D possibly matching TRBD1 (6 bases). This CDR3 region has 15 residues. Germline values: CDR1 MGHRA, CDR2 YSYEKL. Trimming stripped 0 bases from V and 4 bases from J, with 10 bases between. The DNA for the CDR3 is TGCGCCAGCAGCCAAGACCACAGGGAAGGAAACACCATATATTTT. As protein: CASSQDHREGNTIYF.

Written as DNA, the CDR3 is TGTGCCAGCAGTGGACAGGATTCCTATAATTCACCCCTCCACTTT. This gives the protein CASSGQDSYNSPLHF. The rearrangement uses TRBV28 and TRBJ1-6; 7 bases match TRBD1. With 5 bases clipped from V and 1 base from J, the junction kept 2 bases outside the gene matches. Germline V CDR1 and CDR2: MDHEN, SYDVKM. This CDR3 comprises 15 residues.

This chain links TRBV27 with TRBJ2-5, with 7 bases fitting TRBD2. Trimming cost V 5 bases and J 8 bases; bases outside gene matches: 8. This CDR3 is 13 amino acids long. CDR1 and CDR2 (germline): MNHEY, SMNVEV (reference sequence). The CDR3 protein is CASSHPSGVTQYF. CDR3 nucleotides: TGTGCCAGCAGTCACCCTAGCGGAGTAACCCAGTACTTC.

The chain employs TRBV5-1 and TRBJ1-3; D not resolved. Germline-derived CDR1 and CDR2 are SGHRS and YFSETQ. This CDR3 is built from 15 residues. V shed 0 bases and J shed 0 bases, with 7 bases lying between them. CDR3 protein: CASSLGLISGNTIYF. In DNA form, the CDR3 reads TGCGCCAGCAGCTTGGGTCTTATCTCTGGAAACACCATATATTTT.

The J gene is TRBJ1-1, the V gene TRBV6-5, with D perhaps TRBD1 (5 bases). Germline V gene data show CDR1 as MNHEY and CDR2 as SVGAGI. The V end lost 8 bases, the J end lost 1 base, and 11 bases lay between the germline ends. This CDR3 spans 13 amino acids. In DNA, the CDR3 is TGTGCCAGCTCCCCGGGGGAGAACACTGAAGCTTTCTTT. It encodes CASSPGENTEAFF.

The chain employs TRBV2 and TRBJ2-7, with a weak D call TRBD2 (6 bases). The germline V and J ends were trimmed by 11 bases and 3 bases, with 17 bases remaining between them. There are 13 residues in the CDR3. Germline assignment: CDR1 SNHLY and CDR2 FYNNEI. The CDR3 DNA reads TGTGCCGGGGGAGGAGGGCTAGGCTACGAGCAGTACTTC. Translated, it gives CAGGGGLGYEQYF. The variable domain in full, completed from reference TRBV2 and TRBJ2-7, reads EPEVTQTPSHQVTQMGQEVILRCVPISNHLYFYWYRQILGQKVEFLVSFYNNEISEKSEIFDDQFSVERPDGSNFTLKIRSTKLEDSAMYFCAGGGGLGYEQYFGPGTRLTVT.

The J gene is TRBJ2-6, the V gene TRBV19, with TRBD2 as a possible D gene (5 bases). Germline V gives CDR1 LNHDA, CDR2 SQIVND (reference sequence). CDR3 length: 16 amino acids. V lost 2 bases and J 2 bases, leaving 10 bases between the germline ends. CDR3 sequence (DNA): TGTGCCAGTAGTATATGGGCTAGCACTGGGGCCAACGTCCTGACTTTC. It specifies CASSIWASTGANVLTF.

The V and J genes are TRBV11-2 and TRBJ2-6; 7 positions match TRBD1. CDR1 and CDR2 (germline): SGHAT, FQNNGV. J was trimmed by 4 bases and V by 3 bases; bases with no gene match: 6. This CDR3 is 16 amino acids long. The CDR3 sequence: CASSFYRGTGANVLTF. The CDR3 region has the DNA TGTGCCAGCAGCTTCTACAGGGGCACAGGGGCCAACGTCCTGACTTTC.

J is TRBJ2-3 and V is TRBV4-2, with TRBD1 identical over 9 bases. The CDR3 covers 16 residues. The ends lost 4 bases at V and 0 bases at J; junction bases unmatched: 5. CDR1 and CDR2 from the germline V gene are LGHNA and YNFKEQ. CDR3 sequence: CASSRGTGSSTDTQYF. Here the CDR3 DNA reads TGTGCCAGCAGCCGGGGGACAGGGAGTAGCACAGATACGCAGTATTTT.

The CDR3 region is CASSFPGTQYF. The CDR3 nucleotides are TGCGCCAGCAGCTTCCCGGGGACCCAGTACTTC. The rearrangement uses TRBV5-1 and TRBJ2-5, with no clear D. Trimming shortened V by 2 bases and J by 7 bases, and 6 bases separated the two germline ends. This CDR3 is built from 11 residues. CDR1 SGHRS and CDR2 YFSETQ come from the germline V gene. The full variable domain, with the rest looked up from reference TRBV5-1 and TRBJ2-5, is KAGVTQTPRYLIKTRGQQVTLSCSPISGHRSVSWYQQTPGQGLQFLFEYFSETQRNKGNFPGRFSGRQFSNSRSEMNVSTLELGDSALYLCASSFPGTQYFGPGTRLLVL.

CDR3 DNA sequence: TGTGCCTGGAGTCCGGGACTAGCGGTCCCTGAGCAGTTCTTC. Its translation is CAWSPGLAVPEQFF. V gene TRBV30 combines with J gene TRBJ2-1, with 11 bases fitting TRBD2. Germline loops: CDR1 GTSNPN, CDR2 SVGIG (reference sequence). This CDR3 spans 14 amino acids. V lost 2 bases and J lost 9; bases outside the gene matches: 6. Complete variable domain (other parts from reference TRBV30 and TRBJ2-1): SQTIHQWPATLVQPVGSPLSLECTVEGTSNPNLYWYRQAAGRGLQLLFYSVGIGQISSEVPQNLSASRPQDRQFILSSKKLLLSDSGFYLCAWSPGLAVPEQFFGPGTRLTVL.

The genes are TRBV5-1 and TRBJ1-1, with a possible D match to TRBD1 (6 bases). The CDR3 is 14 amino acids. Trimming stripped 3 bases from V and 7 bases from J, with 16 bases between. Looked up from germline, CDR1 is SGHRS and CDR2 is YFSETQ. The CDR3 protein is CASSSAGAGDEAFF. CDR3 nucleotide sequence: TGCGCCAGCAGCTCGGCAGGGGCTGGTGATGAAGCTTTCTTT.

In this sample, this clone turned up once. The chain recombines TRBV4-1 with TRBJ2-1; 8 bases align to TRBD1. This CDR3 contains 13 residues. CDR1 and CDR2 from the germline V gene are MGHRA and YSYEKL. V shed 5 bases, J shed 8 bases, and the junction held 5 bases outside the gene matches. The CDR3 DNA reads as TGCGCCAGCAGCTTCGGACAGGGCTATGAGCAGTTCTTC. Its translation: CASSFGQGYEQFF.

The CDR3 here is CASRGQGTSYEQYF. CDR3 DNA sequence: TGTGCCAGCAGGGGACAGGGGACCTCCTACGAGCAGTACTTC. V and J are TRBV6-6 and TRBJ2-7; 10 bases line up with TRBD1. With V trimmed by 6 bases and J by 0 bases, 2 bases remained unmatched. Germline CDR1 reads MNHNY; CDR2 reads SVGAGI (reference sequence). The CDR3 consists of 14 residues.

The V call is TRBV5-1, the J call TRBJ2-3; 8 positions match TRBD1. CDR3 length: 15 amino acids. The germline gives CDR1 SGHRS, CDR2 YFSETQ. V lost 1 base to trimming and J lost 4 bases; unmatched junction nucleotides: 5. The CDR3 here is CASSLPGTGADTQYF. CDR3 nucleotides: TGCGCCAGCAGCTTGCCCGGGACAGGTGCAGATACGCAGTATTTT.

The V and J genes are TRBV28 and TRBJ1-2; TRBD1 might be the D (6 bases). V lost 5 bases and J 1 base, leaving 14 bases between the germline ends. This CDR3 region has 15 residues. Germline V gene sequence: CDR1 MDHEN, CDR2 SYDVKM. CDR3 amino acids: CASSAQGFFNYGYTF. The CDR3 nucleotides read TGTGCCAGCAGTGCCCAGGGGTTTTTTAACTATGGCTACACCTTC.

The count of this clone is one. The V call is TRBV14, the J call TRBJ2-7; weak D call: TRBD2 (6 bases). The V and J ends lost 4 bases and 1 base respectively, with 11 bases between them. Germline-derived CDR1 and CDR2 are SGHDN and FVKESK. The CDR3 is 14 amino acids. DNA of the CDR3: TGTGCCAGCAGCCTGATAGGGAGGTCCTACGAGCAGTACTTC. Translation: CASSLIGRSYEQYF.

The rearrangement uses TRBV11-3 and TRBJ2-2, with 8 nucleotides matching TRBD2. Germline CDR1 reads SGHNT; CDR2 reads YENEEA. The CDR3 sequence is 16 residues long. The junction had 9 bases not matched to a gene; V was cut back by 5 bases and J by 4 bases. CDR3 sequence: CASSPVAGRGTGELFF. DNA of the CDR3: TGTGCCAGCAGCCCCGTAGCGGGACGGGGCACCGGGGAGCTGTTTTTT.

The chain is built from TRBV24-1 and TRBJ2-6; D not certain. The CDR3 loop spans 13 amino acids. With 7 bases removed from V and 0 bases from J, the gap between germline ends came to 3 bases. The V gene's germline CDR1 is KGHDR and CDR2 SFDVKD. The chain's CDR3 is CATRSSGANVLTF. CDR3 DNA: TGTGCCACCAGGAGCTCTGGGGCCAACGTCCTGACTTTC.